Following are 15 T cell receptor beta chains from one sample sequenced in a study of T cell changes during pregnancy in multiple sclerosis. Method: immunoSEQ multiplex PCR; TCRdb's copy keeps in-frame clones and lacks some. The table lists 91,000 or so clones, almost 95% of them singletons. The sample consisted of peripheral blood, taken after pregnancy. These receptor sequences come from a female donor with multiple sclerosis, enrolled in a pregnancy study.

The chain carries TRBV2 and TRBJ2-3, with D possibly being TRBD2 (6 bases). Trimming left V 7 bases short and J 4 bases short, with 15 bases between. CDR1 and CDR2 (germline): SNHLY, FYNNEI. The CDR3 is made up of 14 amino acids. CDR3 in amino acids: CASKPEAGPDTQYF. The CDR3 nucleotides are TGTGCCAGCAAGCCAGAAGCGGGCCCAGATACGCAGTATTTT.

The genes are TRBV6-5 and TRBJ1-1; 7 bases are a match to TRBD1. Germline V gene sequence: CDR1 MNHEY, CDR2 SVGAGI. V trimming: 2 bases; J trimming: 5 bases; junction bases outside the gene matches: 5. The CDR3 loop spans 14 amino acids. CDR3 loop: CASSYRQGRTEAFF. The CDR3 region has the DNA TGTGCCAGCAGTTACAGACAGGGAAGGACTGAAGCTTTCTTT.

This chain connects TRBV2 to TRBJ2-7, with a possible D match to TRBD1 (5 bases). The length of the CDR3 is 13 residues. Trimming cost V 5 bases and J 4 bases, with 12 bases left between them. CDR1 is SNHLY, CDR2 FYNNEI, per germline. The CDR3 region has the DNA TGTGCCAGCAGTCAGGTGGGGCAATACGAGCAGTACTTC. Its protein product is CASSQVGQYEQYF.

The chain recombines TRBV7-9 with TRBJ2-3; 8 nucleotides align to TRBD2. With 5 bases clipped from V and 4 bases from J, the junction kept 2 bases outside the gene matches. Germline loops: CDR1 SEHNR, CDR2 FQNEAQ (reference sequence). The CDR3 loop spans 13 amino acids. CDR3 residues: CASSKAGADTQYF. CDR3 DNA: TGTGCCAGCAGCAAAGCGGGAGCAGATACGCAGTATTTT.

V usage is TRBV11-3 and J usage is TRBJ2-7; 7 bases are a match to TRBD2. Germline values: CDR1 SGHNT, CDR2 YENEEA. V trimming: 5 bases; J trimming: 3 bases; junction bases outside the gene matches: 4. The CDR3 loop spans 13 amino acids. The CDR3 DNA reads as TGTGCCAGCAGCACTGGGGGGGTCTACGAGCAGTACTTC. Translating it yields CASSTGGVYEQYF.

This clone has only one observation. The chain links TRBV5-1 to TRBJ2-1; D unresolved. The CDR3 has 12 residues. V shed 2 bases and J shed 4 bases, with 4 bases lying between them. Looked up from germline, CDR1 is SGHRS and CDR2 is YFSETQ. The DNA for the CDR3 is TGCGCCAGCAGCTTTCAGTACAATGAGCAGTTCTTC. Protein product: CASSFQYNEQFF.

The CDR3 sequence is CASSWDRAGQGVFEQYF. The CDR3 region has the DNA TGCGCCAGCAGCTGGGACCGAGCTGGACAGGGGGTTTTCGAGCAGTACTTC. The V call is TRBV5-1, the J call TRBJ2-7, with 10 bases identical to TRBD1. The CDR3 is made up of 17 amino acids. Germline V lookup: CDR1 SGHRS, CDR2 YFSETQ. J lost 6 bases, V lost 3 bases, and 15 bases had no gene match.

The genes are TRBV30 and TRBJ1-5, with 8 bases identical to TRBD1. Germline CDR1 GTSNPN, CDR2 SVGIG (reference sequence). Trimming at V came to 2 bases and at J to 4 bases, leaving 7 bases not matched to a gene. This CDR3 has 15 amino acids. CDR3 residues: CAWSINRGFNQPQHF. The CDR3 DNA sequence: TGTGCCTGGAGTATAAACAGGGGGTTTAATCAGCCCCAGCATTTT.

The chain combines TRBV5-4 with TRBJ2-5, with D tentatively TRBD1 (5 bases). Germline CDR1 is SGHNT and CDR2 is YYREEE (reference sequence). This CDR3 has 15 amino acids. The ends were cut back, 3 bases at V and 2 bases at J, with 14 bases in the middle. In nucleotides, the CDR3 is TGTGCCAGCAGCTCCAAAGACAGCTTTCAAGAGACCCAGTACTTC. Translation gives CASSSKDSFQETQYF.

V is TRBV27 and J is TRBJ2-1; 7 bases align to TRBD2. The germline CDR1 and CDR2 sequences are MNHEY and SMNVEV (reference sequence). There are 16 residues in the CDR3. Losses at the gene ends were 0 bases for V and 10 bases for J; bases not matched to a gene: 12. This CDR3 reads CASSLSRSGNRLEQFF. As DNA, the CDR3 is TGTGCCAGCAGTTTATCGAGAAGCGGGAACCGGTTGGAGCAGTTCTTC.

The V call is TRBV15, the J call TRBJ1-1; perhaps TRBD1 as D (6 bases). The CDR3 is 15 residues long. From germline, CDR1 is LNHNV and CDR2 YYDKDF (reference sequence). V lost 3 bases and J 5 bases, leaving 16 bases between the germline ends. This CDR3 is CATSSYTGFRTEAFF. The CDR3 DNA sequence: TGTGCCACCAGCAGCTATACAGGGTTTCGAACTGAAGCTTTCTTT.

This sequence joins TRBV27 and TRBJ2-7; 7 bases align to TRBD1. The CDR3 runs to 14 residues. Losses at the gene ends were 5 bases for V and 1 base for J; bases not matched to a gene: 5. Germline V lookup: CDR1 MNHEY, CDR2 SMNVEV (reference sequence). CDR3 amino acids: CASSRWGQSYEQYF. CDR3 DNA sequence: TGTGCCAGCAGTCGGTGGGGACAGTCCTACGAGCAGTACTTC.

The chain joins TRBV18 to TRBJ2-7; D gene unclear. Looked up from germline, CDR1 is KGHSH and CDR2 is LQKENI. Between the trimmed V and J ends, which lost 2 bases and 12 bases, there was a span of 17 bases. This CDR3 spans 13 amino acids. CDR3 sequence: CASSPEQSRNLYF. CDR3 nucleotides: TGTGCCAGCTCACCAGAACAGTCTCGAAATCTGTACTTC. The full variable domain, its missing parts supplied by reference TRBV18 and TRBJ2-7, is NAGVMQNPRHLVRRRGQEARLRCSPMKGHSHVYWYRQLPEEGLKFMVYLQKENIIDESGMPKERFSAEFPKEGPSILRIQQVVRGDSAAYFCASSPEQSRNLYFGPGTRLTVT.

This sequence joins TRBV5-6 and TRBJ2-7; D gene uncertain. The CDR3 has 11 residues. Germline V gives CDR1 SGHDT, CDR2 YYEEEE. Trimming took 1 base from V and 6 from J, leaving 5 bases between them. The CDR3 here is CASSLLLEQYF. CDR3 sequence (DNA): TGTGCCAGCAGCTTGCTCCTCGAGCAGTACTTC.

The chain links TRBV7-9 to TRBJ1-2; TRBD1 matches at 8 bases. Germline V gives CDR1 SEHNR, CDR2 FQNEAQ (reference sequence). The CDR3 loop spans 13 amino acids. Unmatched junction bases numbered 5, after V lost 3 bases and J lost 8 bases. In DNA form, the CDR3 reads TGTGCCAGCAGCTTTACAGGGGGTGGCGGCTACACCTTC. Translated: CASSFTGGGGYTF.